This entry features one T cell receptor beta chain sequence. In its sample, this clonotype comes out as large (0.1 to 1%). Its recognized antigen is unknown. The sample holds no much larger clone one base away, and base qualities are not on file. Four subsets defined by PD-1 and/or TIGIT were sorted from live CD3+CD8+TCRalphabeta+ cells on a BD FACSAria II cell sorter. Circulating CD8 T cells were sorted into four subsets by PD-1 and TIGIT expression to characterize their relevance to anti-PD-1 therapy response. For every sorted CD8 T-cell subset, sequencing covered both the TCR alpha and the TCR beta chains. Peripheral blood was collected at three points: before the first anti-PD-1 injection, after two injections and after four injections. PBMCs were immediately isolated by Ficoll gradient centrifugation. Until use, PBMCs were kept cryopreserved in liquid nitrogen in RPMI containing about 20% FCS and roughly 9.4% DMSO. After thawing, PBMCs were stained with a viability dye plus antibodies against CD3, CD8alpha, TCRalphabeta, PD-1 and TIGIT. The RNeasy Kit was used to extract total RNA, and all samples came in with a RIN above 7.

The data were obtained in a study of circulating CD8 cells and anti-PD-1 response in melanoma (dated by TCRdb to 2020 to 2022). Turning to the overall study: Nivolumab was given to patients intravenously at 3 mg/kg every 2 weeks. Of the approximately 13 patients in the melanoma cohort, anti-PD-1 was received as first-line therapy by seven patients, and prior targeted therapy or immunotherapy had been received by six patients. Patients with complete or partial responses were classified as responders; those with stable or progressive disease (RECIST v1.1) as non-responders. The TCR repertoire analysis covered around 11 melanoma patients: 7 non-responders and 4 responders. In on-treatment samples, a biotinylated anti-human IgG4 antibody was used to detect PD-1. Broad study findings and their caveats: The DNEG repertoire had the highest diversity, the PD-1 and DPOS repertoires had similar and higher clonality, and the TIGIT repertoires had the lowest diversity. Because material was limited, experiments were generally done without replicates. The published TCR repertoire comparisons relied only on baseline and M1 samples from a small cohort that had few responders. The cohort included both treatment-naive and previously treated patients, and the authors noted that this mix could influence results. Because tumor material was not accessible, tumor reactivity was instead assessed by peptide assays on expanded sorted subsets. Repertoires were mostly private between subsets, with fewer than 7.5% of TRB clonotypes shared at M1, and the greatest sharing occurred between DPOS and TIGIT.

According to the germline V gene (reference sequence), CDR1 reads MNHEY and CDR2 reads SMNVEV. The CDR3 starts with the cysteine, ends with the phenylalanine, and has 15 residues. Just CDR3 DNA is preserved here, 45 bases in frame from base 1. Between the V and J ends, shortened by 0 bases and 4 bases respectively, the junction contains 13 bases. Sequencing instrument: NextSeq 500. TCR libraries were prepared from around 15 ng of total RNA with the QIAseq Immune Repertoire RNA Library Kit, Human TCR Panel. The TCR libraries were sequenced on an Illumina NextSeq using a Mid Output V2 kit and asymmetric 261x41 paired-end reads. Every TCR library was diluted down to approximately 4 nM, then pooled, denatured and loaded at approximately 0.99 pM. Regarding the original processing steps: TCR FASTQ files were processed in the QIAGEN GeneGlobe Data Analysis Center, and downstream analysis was performed in R 3.5.2. Clonality was calculated as one minus the Shannon entropy normalized by the log of the number of unique productive sequences. TRA or TRB clonotypes differing in abundance between baseline and M1 were identified within each subset by Fisher exact tests at 5% FDR. Differentially abundant clonotypes were categorized as emerging, expanding, contracting or non-expanding/contracting. Morisita's overlap index was used to measure repertoire overlap between patients. TCRdb passed the public sequencing reads through fastp at Q25 and MiXCR, retaining productive beta sequences. Here each entry gathers all rows of one CDR3 protein and keeps the most common genes and DNA. Clone size and V and J calls follow TCRdb, not the original study. In all, the sample holds approximately 700 distinct CDR3 sequences, and around 8% of those were seen once. More than 15% of the sample comes from the top ten.

The chain was built from TRBV27 and TRBJ2-7, and the D gene may be TRBD2, 5 bases matching. The sequencing here drew on CD8+ T cells from PBMCs, taken at baseline or after one month of anti-PD-1 therapy (not recorded which). The source is a human donor with melanoma. The DNA sequence is TGTGCCAGCAGTTTATCGGTAGCGTCATGGTACGAGCAGTACTTC. This yields the protein CASSLSVASWYEQYF.